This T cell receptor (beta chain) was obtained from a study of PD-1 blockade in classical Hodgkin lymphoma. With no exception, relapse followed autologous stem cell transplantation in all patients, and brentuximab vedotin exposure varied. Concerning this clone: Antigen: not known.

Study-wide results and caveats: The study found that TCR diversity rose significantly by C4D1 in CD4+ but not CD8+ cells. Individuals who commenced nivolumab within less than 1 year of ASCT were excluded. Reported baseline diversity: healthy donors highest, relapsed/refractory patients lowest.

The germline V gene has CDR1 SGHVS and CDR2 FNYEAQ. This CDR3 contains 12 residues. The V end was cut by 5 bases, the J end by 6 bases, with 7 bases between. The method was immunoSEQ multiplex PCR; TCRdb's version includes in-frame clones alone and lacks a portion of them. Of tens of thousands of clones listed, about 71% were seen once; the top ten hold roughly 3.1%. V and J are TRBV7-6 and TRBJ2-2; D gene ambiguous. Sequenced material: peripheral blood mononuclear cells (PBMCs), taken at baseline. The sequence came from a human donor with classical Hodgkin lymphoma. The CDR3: CASSPASGELFF. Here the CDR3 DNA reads TGTGCCAGCAGCCCCGCTTCCGGGGAGCTGTTTTTT.